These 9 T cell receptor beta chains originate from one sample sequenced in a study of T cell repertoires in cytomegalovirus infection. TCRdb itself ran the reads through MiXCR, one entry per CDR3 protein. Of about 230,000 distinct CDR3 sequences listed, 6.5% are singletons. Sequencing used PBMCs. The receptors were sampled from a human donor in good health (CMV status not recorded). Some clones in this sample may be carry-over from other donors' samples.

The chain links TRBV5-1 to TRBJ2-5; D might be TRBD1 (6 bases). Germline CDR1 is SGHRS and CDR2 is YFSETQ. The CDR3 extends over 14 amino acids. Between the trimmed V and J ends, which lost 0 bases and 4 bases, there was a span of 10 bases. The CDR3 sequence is CASSLGGPPETQYF. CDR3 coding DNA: TGCGCCAGCAGCTTGGGGGGGCCTCCAGAGACCCAGTACTTC.

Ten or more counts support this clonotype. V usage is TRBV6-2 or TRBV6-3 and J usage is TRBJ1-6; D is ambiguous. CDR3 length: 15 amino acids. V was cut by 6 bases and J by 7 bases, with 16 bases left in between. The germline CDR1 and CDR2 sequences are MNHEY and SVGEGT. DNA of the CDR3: TGTGCCAGCAGCTTTATCGGGGTGCACAATTCACCCCTCCACTTT. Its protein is CASSFIGVHNSPLHF.

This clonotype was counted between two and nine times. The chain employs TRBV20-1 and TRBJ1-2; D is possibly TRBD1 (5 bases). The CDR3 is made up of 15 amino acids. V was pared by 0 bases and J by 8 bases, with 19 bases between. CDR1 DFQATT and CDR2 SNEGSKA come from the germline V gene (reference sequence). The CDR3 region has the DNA TGCAGTGCTAGAGATGGATCTAGTGACAGCCTGGGCTACACCTTC. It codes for CSARDGSSDSLGYTF.

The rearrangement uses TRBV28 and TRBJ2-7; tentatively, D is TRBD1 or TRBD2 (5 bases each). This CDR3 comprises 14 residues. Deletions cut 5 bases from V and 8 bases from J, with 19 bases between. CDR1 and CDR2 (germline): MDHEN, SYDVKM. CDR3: CASSRSGSSGKQYF. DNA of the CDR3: TGTGCCAGCAGTCGATCAGGGTCAAGCGGCAAGCAGTACTTC.

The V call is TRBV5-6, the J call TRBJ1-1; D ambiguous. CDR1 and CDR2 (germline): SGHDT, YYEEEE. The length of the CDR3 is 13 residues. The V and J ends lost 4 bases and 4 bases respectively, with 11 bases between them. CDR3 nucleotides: TGTGCCAGCAGCCGAAGGGTGGCCACTGAAGCTTTCTTT. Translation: CASSRRVATEAFF.

The CDR3 spells CASSQDIAKTYEQYF. In DNA form, the CDR3 reads TGTGCCAGCAGCCAAGACATCGCGAAAACCTACGAGCAGTACTTC. This chain uses TRBV3-1 with TRBJ2-7; D unresolved. CDR1 is LGHDT, CDR2 YNNKEL, per germline (reference sequence). V lost 0 bases and J 2 bases, leaving 11 bases between the germline ends. The CDR3 extends over 15 amino acids.

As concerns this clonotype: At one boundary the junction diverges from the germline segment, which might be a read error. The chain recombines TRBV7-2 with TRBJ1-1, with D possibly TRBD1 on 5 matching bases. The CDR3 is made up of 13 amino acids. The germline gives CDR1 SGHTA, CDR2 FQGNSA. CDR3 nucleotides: TGTGCCAGCAACGGCAGGGCGAACACTGAAGCTTACTTT. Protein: CASNGRANTEAYF.

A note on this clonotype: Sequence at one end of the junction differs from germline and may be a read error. The DNA of the CDR3 is TGTGCAAGCAGTTCGGACAGGGGACTTGAAAAACTGTTTTTT. Amino acid sequence: CASSSDRGLEKLFF. The rearrangement links TRBV12-3 or TRBV12-4 to TRBJ1-4; 9 nucleotides agree with TRBD1. The CDR3 is 14 residues long.

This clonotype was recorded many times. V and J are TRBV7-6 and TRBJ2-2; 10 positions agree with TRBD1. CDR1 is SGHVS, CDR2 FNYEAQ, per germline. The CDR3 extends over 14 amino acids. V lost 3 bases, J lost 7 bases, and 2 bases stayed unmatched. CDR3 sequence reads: CASSLTGGGGELFF. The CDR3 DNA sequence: TGTGCCAGCAGCTTGACAGGGGGCGGCGGGGAGCTGTTTTTT.